This is a list of T cell receptor beta chains from one sample in a study of blood T cell repertoires in COVID-19. Clones were sequenced by immunoSEQ multiplex PCR, and TCRdb holds only the in-frame ones, with some missing. The table has roughly 390,000 clones, roughly 85% seen once. Sequencing was carried out using peripheral blood. The receptors derive from a woman aged 18 to 35 with acute or convalescent COVID-19. Each CDR3 is given with its conserved first and last residue. A D gene is named only where the DNA matches it firmly. Clone size is shown for a subset of rows, as once, few, many or a class of expanded clone.

V gene	D gene	clone size	J gene	CDR3 length	CDR3 DNA	CDR3 protein
TRBV6-5	TRBD1	-	TRBJ2-1	14	TGTGCCAGCAGTACAGGGGCCCCCTACAATGAGCAGTTCTTC	CASSTGAPYNEQFF
TRBV5-6	TRBD1	-	TRBJ1-1	16	TGTGCCAGCGTGAGGGGGCAGGGGTTAGGGAACACTGAAGCTTTCTTT	CASVRGQGLGNTEAFF
TRBV6-5	-	-	TRBJ1-1	15	TGTGCCAGCAGTTACTCGGGGCCGGCGAACACTGAAGCTTTCTTT	CASSYSGPANTEAFF
TRBV27	TRBD1	-	TRBJ2-3	14	TGTGCCAGCAGTTCGGACAGGAGCACAGATACGCAGTATTTT	CASSSDRSTDTQYF
TRBV11-2	TRBD1	few	TRBJ1-1	15	TGTGCCAGCAGCTTAGATCAGGGGGTCAGCACTGAAGCTTTCTTT	CASSLDQGVSTEAFF
TRBV2	-	-	TRBJ1-3	13	TGTGCCCTTCCCGCGGGGGGTCAGGACACCATATATTTT	CALPAGGQDTIYF
TRBV2	TRBD2	-	TRBJ2-5	15	TGTGCCAGCACGCGGACCGGGAGGGTCTCAGAGACCCAGTACTTC	CASTRTGRVSETQYF
TRBV4-1	-	-	TRBJ2-1	15	TGCGCCAGCAGCTCCGGGACTTCTTCCTACAATGAGCAGTTCTTC	CASSSGTSSYNEQFF
TRBV28	TRBD1	-	TRBJ1-2	18	TGTGCCAGCAGTTTTTGGAACCTCGGACAGGGGGCCAACTATGGCTACACCTTC	CASSFWNLGQGANYGYTF
TRBV27	-	-	TRBJ1-1	12	TGTGCCAGCAGGAACCCCCTAACTGAAGCTTTCTTT	CASRNPLTEAFF
TRBV7-9	TRBD1	-	TRBJ1-6	15	TGTGCCAGCAGCCCCACAGGGGGCGCATCTTCACCCCTCCACTTT	CASSPTGGASSPLHF
TRBV15	TRBD1	few	TRBJ2-7	16	TGTGCCACCAGCAGAGACCTGGGACAGGGGGCCTACGAGCAGTACTTC	CATSRDLGQGAYEQYF
TRBV18	-	-	TRBJ1-6	13	TGTGCCAGCTCACCACTCTCTAACAGGGCACTCCACTTT	CASSPLSNRALHF
TRBV5-6	-	-	TRBJ2-5	16	TGTGCCAGCAGCCTGGAGGGGGGGGGACCCCAAGAGACCCAGTACTTC	CASSLEGGGPQETQYF
TRBV19	TRBD1	-	TRBJ1-5	18	TGTGCCAGTAGTGGAGGACAGGGGCTTTCGAAGCTCAATCAGCCCCAGCATTTT	CASSGGQGLSKLNQPQHF
TRBV2	TRBD1	-	TRBJ2-1	15	TGTGCCAGCAGTCTTTCCGGACAGGGGGTTAGTGAGCAGTTCTTC	CASSLSGQGVSEQFF
TRBV19	-	few	TRBJ2-7	14	TGTGCCAGTAGTACCCAGGACAGTACCTACGAGCAGTACTTC	CASSTQDSTYEQYF
TRBV28	TRBD1	-	TRBJ1-5	13	TGTGCCAGCACAGGGGGGTGGTCAGAGCCCCAGCATTTT	CASTGGWSEPQHF
TRBV9	-	-	TRBJ2-7	13	TGTGCCAGCAGCTCCCGAGGACAGTACGAGCAGTACTTC	CASSSRGQYEQYF
TRBV27	-	once	TRBJ1-1	14	TGTGCCAGCAGTTTATCTAAAGGGGTTCGGGAAGCTTTCTTT	CASSLSKGVREAFF
TRBV10-3	TRBD1	-	TRBJ2-2	15	TGTGCCATCAGTCCTAAAACAGGGGGAGGCGGGGAGCTGTTTTTT	CAISPKTGGGGELFF
TRBV7-9	TRBD2	-	TRBJ2-1	15	TGTGCCAGCAGCTTTGGGCTAGCGGCTCGTAATGAGCAGTTCTTC	CASSFGLAARNEQFF
TRBV7-6	TRBD1	-	TRBJ1-3	14	TGTGCCAGCAGCTTCAACAGGGGGGAAAACACCATATATTTT	CASSFNRGENTIYF
TRBV5-4	-	-	TRBJ1-1	12	TGTGCCAGCAGCCTACTCGGGACTGAAGCTTTCTTT	CASSLLGTEAFF
TRBV28	TRBD2	-	TRBJ2-7	14	TGTGCCAGCAGTTTAAGCCCAGCGGGGCAGGAGCAGTACTTC	CASSLSPAGQEQYF
TRBV5-1	TRBD1	-	TRBJ2-7	16	TGCGCCAGCAGCTCATATCCGGGACAGGGGACTGGCGAGCAGTACTTC	CASSSYPGQGTGEQYF
TRBV3-1/TRBV3-2	TRBD1	-	TRBJ1-1	15	TGTGCCAGCAGCCAGGGAAACAGGGGGCGAGATGAGGCTTTCTTT	CASSQGNRGRDEAFF
TRBV2	-	-	TRBJ1-5	15	TGTGCCAGCAGCGCGACCCTAGAAAGCAATCAGCCCCAGCATTTT	CASSATLESNQPQHF
TRBV4-1	TRBD2	-	TRBJ2-1	17	TGCGCCAGCAGCCAAGATACCGGCGGGAGTAGGTACAATGAGCAGTTCTTC	CASSQDTGGSRYNEQFF
TRBV5-6	-	-	TRBJ1-2	14	TGTGCCAGCAGCCTAGGAGGGAAACACTATGGCTACACCTTC	CASSLGGKHYGYTF
TRBV13	-	-	TRBJ2-3	15	TGTGCCGACACCCCCGTACGGGGAACCACAGATACGCAGTATTTT	CADTPVRGTTDTQYF
TRBV3-1/TRBV3-2	TRBD2	-	TRBJ2-1	14	TGTGCCAGCAGCCAAGATAGCGAGCGGGGCTCTTCGTTCTTC	CASSQDSERGSSFF
TRBV6-2/TRBV6-3	-	-	TRBJ1-4	15	TGTGCCAGCAGTTACTCGGGACACGGTAATGAAAAACTGTTTTTT	CASSYSGHGNEKLFF
TRBV6-5	TRBD1	few	TRBJ1-5	14	TGTGCCAGCAGTTTGTCAGGGGGTAATCAGCCCCAGCATTTT	CASSLSGGNQPQHF
TRBV5-4	-	-	TRBJ2-3	13	TGTGCCAGCAGCTCCTACGCCGGAGATACGCAGTATTTT	CASSSYAGDTQYF
TRBV28	TRBD1	-	TRBJ1-2	13	TGTGCCAGCAGGCCACAGGGGGCTTTTGGCTACACCTTC	CASRPQGAFGYTF
TRBV5-6	TRBD2	-	TRBJ2-1	14	TGTGCCAGCAGCTTGGGGCTAGCGGGAGGAGGTATGTTCTTC	CASSLGLAGGGMFF
TRBV19	-	once	TRBJ1-2	13	TGTGCCAGTAGTATAAGCAGCGCGGGCGGCTACACCTTC	CASSISSAGGYTF
TRBV5-6	-	-	TRBJ2-3	15	TGTGCCAGCAGCTTGGTTACGGGAGAGGCAGATACGCAGTATTTT	CASSLVTGEADTQYF
TRBV9	-	-	TRBJ1-1	15	TGTGCCAGCAGCGTAACGGGGAGTGGGAACACTGAAGCTTTCTTT	CASSVTGSGNTEAFF